The clone carrying this T cell receptor (beta chain) occurred a few times. Antigen: not known. A read error may produce the germline difference seen at one junction end. This specimen belongs to a study of T cell repertoires in cytomegalovirus infection. Using its own MiXCR run on the reads, TCRdb lists one record per CDR3 protein. The repertoire holds approximately 260,000 distinct CDR3 sequences, with 20% to 25% as singletons. The CDR3 covers 15 residues. Germline CDR1 reads SSHAT; CDR2 reads FNYEAQ (reference sequence). The gene calls are TRBV7-7 and TRBJ2-5, with 8 bases fitting TRBD2. The sequence derives from a human donor in good health (CMV status not recorded). Some clones in this sample may be carry-over from other donors' samples. Sequenced material: cultured PBMCs, taken from culture after CMV antigen stimulation. CDR3 DNA: TGTGCTAGCAGCTTAGAGACTAGCGTGCAAGAGACCCAGTACTTC. It codes for CASSLETSVQETQYF.